This T cell receptor (beta chain) was found in a study of shared clonotypes between healthy human individuals. General observations from the study: Sampling involved blood alone; tissue repertoires likely differ. Lower generation probabilities were found for non-shared clonotypes than for those shared by all four donors. Few donors restricted represented genetic and exposure-history diversity.

Concerning this clone: The antigen remains undetermined.

V shed 3 bases and J shed 2 bases, with 11 bases lying between them. This CDR3 has 14 residues. Germline lookup yields CDR1 MNHEY and CDR2 SMNVEV (reference sequence). Positively selected for CCR7, the CD45RO-negative cells used as naive CD8 cells excluded terminally differentiated effector memory CD45RA+ cells. Assay: immunoSEQ multiplex PCR; the TCRdb copy retains only in-frame clones and omits some. The sample lists about 590,000 clones, just under 97% seen once, with over 0.09% in the top ten. The chain links TRBV27 to TRBJ2-7; D is tentatively TRBD1 or TRBD2 (5 bases each). Input material: naive CD8+ T cells sorted from blood. This clonotype was sampled from a woman in her 30s in good health. As DNA, the CDR3 is TGTGCCAGCAGTTTGGAGGCCAGGGCCTACGAGCAGTACTTC. This encodes CASSLEARAYEQYF.